The following is a T cell receptor (beta chain) sequence with its context. This clone was picked up a small number of times. What antigen it recognizes has not been identified. Per-nucleotide qualities are absent, and no much larger clonotype sits a single base away. The immunoSEQ Assay, a bias-controlled multiplex PCR, was used to amplify TCRbeta CDR3 regions from genomic DNA. Per the source publication's procedure: The number of nucleated cells in each sample was estimated from the amplification of reference gene primers within the assay. Sequence reads were collapsed and filtered to measure the absolute abundance of every unique TCRbeta CDR3 rearrangement. Productive Simpson clonality was computed per sample as the square root of Simpson's diversity index over productive rearrangements. In its TCRdb copy, this immuneACCESS table keeps in-frame sequences only and misses some clones. Where compared with another copy, unresolved V genes explain less than half of these, and the others have no known cause. The V and J calls and the clone size are those of that table, but D and trimming were determined from the DNA. This sample holds 150,000 to 200,000 clones; about 85% were observed only once. The biggest ten clones account for around 8% of the sample.

The trim is 5 bases for V and 8 bases for J, with a gap of 13 bases between the germline ends. The CDR3 numbers 13 residues from cysteine through phenylalanine. Only CDR3 DNA remains: 39 bases, in frame from the first base. The sample is drawn from a study of blood T cell repertoires in COVID-19 (dated by TCRdb to 2020 to 2022). Turning to the overall study: Samples covering the acute and convalescent phases of COVID-19 were provided by collaborators in the United States, Italy and Spain. The prospective study material was composed of cDNA or gDNA derived from T cells, B-cell-depleted T cells, or PBMCs. Subjects who had been exposed to COVID-19, were actively infected with it, or had recovered from it provided the deeply sampled blood TCRbeta repertoires that made up the dataset. The repertoires were made available in a free public database intended to serve as a resource for research on the immune response to SARS-CoV-2. Samples came from the ongoing ImmuneRACE study (first 160 participants) plus 1,254 subjects from 6 global collaborators. A de-identified subject ID, COVID-19 status, age in years and sex were almost always included in the sample metadata. Where HLA class I and class II types were available, the types were taken from metadata supplied by the sample provider, not from assay-based typing. Study-level results and caveats: The amount of clinical and demographic metadata varied by source and participant and was provided uncurated.

The collaborating institutions used their own protocols to collect whole blood in K2EDTA tubes. For TCRbeta analysis, collaborators shipped samples in one of three forms: frozen whole blood, isolated PBMCs, or DNA extracted from either of those sample types. What was sequenced was peripheral blood. The rearrangement combines TRBV12-3 or TRBV12-4 with TRBJ2-1; TRBD1 might be the D gene, on 6 matching bases. The TCR comes from a woman aged 60-70 years with acute or convalescent COVID-19. The CDR3 in this case is CASSILQGHEQFF. The sequenced DNA is TGTGCCAGCAGTATCTTACAGGGCCATGAGCAGTTCTTC.